The clone carrying this T cell receptor beta chain has only a few counts. The antigen remains unidentified. Sequencing used immunoSEQ v3. The assay was immunoSEQ multiplex PCR, and TCRdb's table has in-frame clones only and misses some. The data contain 95,000 or so clones, about two thirds of them singletons. J was trimmed by 7 bases and V by 3 bases; bases with no gene match: 10. Germline V gene sequence: CDR1 SGHRS, CDR2 YFSETQ. The CDR3 consists of 16 residues. The time point: pre-treatment sample, taken before nivolumab and TIL therapy. Pleural nodules or supraclavicular lymph nodes made up most of the excised metastases sampled. Patients then received nivolumab; progressors got lymphodepletion, TIL and IL-2. Enrollment ran from October 2017 to January 2020. The data were obtained in a study of TIL therapy for anti-PD-1-resistant metastatic lung cancer. Study context: Median tumor PD-L1 proportion score was 5.5% to 6.5%.

Study observations and caveats: Many TIL product clones were absent from baseline tumor, suggesting clonal contraction.

The material sequenced was tumor tissue, taken at baseline. This chain connects TRBV5-1 to TRBJ1-6; the match to TRBD1 covers 7 bases. This TCR derives from a person between 30 and 80 years old with non-small cell lung cancer. The CDR3, as DNA: TGCGCCAGCAGCTCGAATACAGGGGAGAGGAATTCACCCCTCCACTTT. Residues: CASSSNTGERNSPLHF.